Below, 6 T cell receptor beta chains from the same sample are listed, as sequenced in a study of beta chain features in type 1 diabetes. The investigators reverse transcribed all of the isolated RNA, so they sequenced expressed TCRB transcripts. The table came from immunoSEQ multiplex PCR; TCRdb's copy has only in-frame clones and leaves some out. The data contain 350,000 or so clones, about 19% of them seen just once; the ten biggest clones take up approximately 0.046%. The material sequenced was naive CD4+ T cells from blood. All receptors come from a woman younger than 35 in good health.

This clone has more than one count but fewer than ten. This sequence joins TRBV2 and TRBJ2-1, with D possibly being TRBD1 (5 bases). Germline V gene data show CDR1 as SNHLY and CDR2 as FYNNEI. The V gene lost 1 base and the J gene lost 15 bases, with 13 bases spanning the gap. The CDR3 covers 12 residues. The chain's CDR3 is CASSEEAGFSFF. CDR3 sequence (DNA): TGTGCCAGCAGTGAAGAGGCAGGGTTTTCGTTCTTC.

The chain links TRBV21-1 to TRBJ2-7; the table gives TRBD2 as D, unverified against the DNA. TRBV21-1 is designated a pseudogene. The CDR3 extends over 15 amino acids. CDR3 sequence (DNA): TGTGCCAGCCGCCGGGGAGGGAGGGGCCTCTACGAGCAGTACTTC. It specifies CASRRGGRGLYEQYF.

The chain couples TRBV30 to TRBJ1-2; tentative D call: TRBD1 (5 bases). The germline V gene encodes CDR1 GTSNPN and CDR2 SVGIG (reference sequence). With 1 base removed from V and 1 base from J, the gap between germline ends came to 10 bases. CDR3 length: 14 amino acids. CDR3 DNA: TGTGCCTGGAGTGAAACACAGGTTAACTATGGCTACACCTTC. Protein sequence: CAWSETQVNYGYTF.

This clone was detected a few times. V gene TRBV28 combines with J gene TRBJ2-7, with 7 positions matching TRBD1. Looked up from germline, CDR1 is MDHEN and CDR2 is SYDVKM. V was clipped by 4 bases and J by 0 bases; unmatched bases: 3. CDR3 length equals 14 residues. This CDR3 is CASSSGGSSYEQYF. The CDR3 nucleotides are TGTGCCAGCAGTTCAGGGGGTAGCTCCTACGAGCAGTACTTC.

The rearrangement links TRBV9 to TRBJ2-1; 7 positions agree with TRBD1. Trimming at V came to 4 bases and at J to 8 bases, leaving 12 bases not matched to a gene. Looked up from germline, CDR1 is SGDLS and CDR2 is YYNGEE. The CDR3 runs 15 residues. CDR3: CASSLLPTGADEQFF. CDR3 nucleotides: TGTGCCAGCAGCCTATTGCCTACAGGGGCTGATGAGCAGTTCTTC. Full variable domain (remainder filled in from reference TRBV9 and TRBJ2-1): DSGVTQTPKHLITATGQRVTLRCSPRSGDLSVYWYQQSLDQGLQFLIQYYNGEERAKGNILERFSAQQFPDLHSELNLSSLELGDSALYFCASSLLPTGADEQFFGPGTRLTVL.

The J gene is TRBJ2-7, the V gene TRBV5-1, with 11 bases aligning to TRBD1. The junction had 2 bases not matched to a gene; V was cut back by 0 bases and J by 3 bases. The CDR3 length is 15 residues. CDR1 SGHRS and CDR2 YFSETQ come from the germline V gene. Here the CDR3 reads CASSLGGQGDYEQYF. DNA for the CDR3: TGCGCCAGCAGCTTGGGGGGACAGGGGGACTACGAGCAGTACTTC. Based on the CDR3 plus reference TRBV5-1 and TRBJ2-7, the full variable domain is KAGVTQTPRYLIKTRGQQVTLSCSPISGHRSVSWYQQTPGQGLQFLFEYFSETQRNKGNFPGRFSGRQFSNSRSEMNVSTLELGDSALYLCASSLGGQGDYEQYFGPGTRLTVT.